Listed here are 30 T cell receptor beta chains from one sample, sequenced in a study of T cell responses to AZD1222 COVID-19 vaccine. Generated by immunoSEQ multiplex PCR, the TCRdb table keeps only in-frame clones and is missing some. The data hold 97,000 or so clones, with more than 75% observed a single time. The sequencing here drew on peripheral blood, taken on day 0 of AZD1222 vaccination. All receptors come from an adult in good health.

The chain couples TRBV5-1 to TRBJ2-1; D call uncertain. The CDR3 loop spans 14 amino acids. In germline, CDR1 is SGHRS, CDR2 YFSETQ. V lost 2 bases and J 2 bases, leaving 8 bases between the germline ends. CDR3 coding DNA: TGCGCCAGCAGCTTCTCGCCTACCTACAATGAGCAGTTCTTC. It specifies CASSFSPTYNEQFF.

The chain uses TRBV7-9 and TRBJ1-6; 7 positions match TRBD1. The germline V gene encodes CDR1 SEHNR and CDR2 FQNEAQ (reference sequence). The V and J ends lost 2 bases and 7 bases, in that order; junction bases with no gene match: 8. The CDR3 totals 16 residues. The CDR3, as DNA: TGTGCCAGCAGCTTATCACTAGGGGGCGAGAATTCACCCCTCCACTTT. Residues: CASSLSLGGENSPLHF.

This chain connects TRBV10-3 to TRBJ1-1; weak D call: TRBD1 (6 bases). CDR1 and CDR2 from the germline V gene are ENHRY and SYGVKD. CDR3 size: 15 residues. Trimming pared 2 bases from V and 5 bases from J, leaving 15 bases between. CDR3 residues: CAISEAPGANTEAFF. CDR3 DNA sequence: TGTGCCATCAGTGAGGCCCCAGGGGCGAATACTGAAGCTTTCTTT.

This chain links TRBV11-1 with TRBJ2-7; possibly TRBD1 for D (6 bases). Trimming cost V 5 bases and J 3 bases, with 14 bases left between them. Germline CDR1 and CDR2: SGHAT and FQDESV (reference sequence). The CDR3 has 14 amino acids. Here the CDR3 reads CASSVAGTNYEQYF. In nucleotides, the CDR3 is TGTGCCAGCAGCGTGGCCGGGACAAACTACGAGCAGTACTTC. Filled out from reference TRBV11-1 and TRBJ2-7, the complete variable domain reads EAEVAQSPRYKITEKSQAVAFWCDPISGHATLYWYRQILGQGPELLVQFQDESVVDDSQLPKDRFSAERLKGVDSTLKIQPAELGDSAMYLCASSVAGTNYEQYFGPGTRLTVT.

This clone was observed once. The chain recombines TRBV27 with TRBJ1-5; no clear D gene. The CDR3 contains 13 residues. V lost 2 bases and J lost 7, with 9 bases in between. Germline V gene data show CDR1 as MNHEY and CDR2 as SMNVEV (reference sequence). The CDR3 DNA follows: TGTGCCAGCAGTTTAGCAGTTAACCAGCCCCAGCATTTT. It is translated as CASSLAVNQPQHF.

CDR3 in amino acids: CASSVDRVNHNEQFF. The CDR3 DNA reads as TGTGCCAGCAGCGTTGACAGGGTAAATCACAATGAGCAGTTCTTC. The chain uses TRBV3-1 (or the pseudogene TRBV3-2) and TRBJ2-1; 7 positions match TRBD1. The CDR3 loop spans 15 amino acids. Per the germline V gene, CDR1 is LGHDT and CDR2 is YNNKEL (reference sequence). J was trimmed by 5 bases and V by 5 bases; bases with no gene match: 9.

The chain couples TRBV28 to TRBJ1-2; D is unresolved. This CDR3 spans 13 amino acids. Trimming stripped 8 bases from V and 2 bases from J, with 12 bases between. Per germline, CDR1 MDHEN and CDR2 SYDVKM. The CDR3: CASRLLGNYGYTF. For the CDR3, the DNA is TGTGCCAGCCGCCTGCTAGGGAACTATGGCTACACCTTC.

This clone was recorded once. The chain employs TRBV28 and TRBJ2-5; possibly TRBD2 for D (6 bases). The ends were cut back, 10 bases at V and 0 bases at J, with 24 bases in the middle. The CDR3 extends over 17 amino acids. Germline V gives CDR1 MDHEN, CDR2 SYDVKM. CDR3 amino acids: CATVNSLGGGYQETQYF. CDR3 DNA sequence: TGTGCCACCGTCAATAGTTTGGGAGGAGGGTACCAAGAGACCCAGTACTTC.

V gene TRBV12-3 or TRBV12-4 combines with J gene TRBJ1-2; 7 bases are shared with TRBD1. The junction had 5 bases not matched to a gene; V was cut back by 6 bases and J by 4 bases. The CDR3 loop spans 13 amino acids. CDR3 in DNA: TGTGCCAGCAGGGGACAGAAGATCTATGGCTACACCTTC. Encoded protein: CASRGQKIYGYTF.

The V and J genes are TRBV11-2 and TRBJ2-1; D perhaps matches TRBD2 (5 bases). Germline CDR1 is SGHAT and CDR2 is FQNNGV. This CDR3 region has 15 residues. V was cut by 4 bases and J by 1 base, with 11 bases left in between. The CDR3 region is CASSSSSRSYNEQFF. In DNA, the CDR3 is TGTGCCAGCAGCTCGTCTAGCAGATCCTACAATGAGCAGTTCTTC.

The chain joins TRBV15 to TRBJ1-4, with D tentatively TRBD1 (5 bases). Per the germline V gene, CDR1 is LNHNV and CDR2 is YYDKDF (reference sequence). Trimming shortened V by 0 bases and J by 7 bases, and 12 bases separated the two germline ends. The CDR3 has 15 residues. The CDR3, as DNA: TGTGCCACCAGCAGAGATCAGGGACGGACTGAAAAACTGTTTTTT. Its translation: CATSRDQGRTEKLFF.

This chain links TRBV7-8 with TRBJ1-2; 9 bases line up with TRBD1. Germline CDR1 reads SGHVS; CDR2 reads FQNEAQ. The J segment lost 1 base and the V segment lost 5 bases, leaving 8 bases of the junction unmatched. The CDR3 runs to 16 residues. Written as DNA, the CDR3 is TGTGCCAGCAGCGACCGACAGGGGGGGATTAACTATGGCTACACCTTC. It specifies CASSDRQGGINYGYTF.

The chain joins TRBV5-1 to TRBJ2-5; D ambiguous. Germline CDR1 reads SGHRS; CDR2 reads YFSETQ. Trimming left V 0 bases short and J 9 bases short, with 21 bases between. This CDR3 spans 16 amino acids. CDR3 region: CASSLGGGSSQWAQYF. In DNA form, the CDR3 reads TGCGCCAGCAGCTTGGGAGGTGGCAGCTCTCAATGGGCCCAGTACTTC.

The V and J genes are TRBV28 and TRBJ1-6; TRBD1 matches at 11 bases. Trimming cost V 4 bases and J 7 bases; bases outside gene matches: 0. The CDR3 contains 14 residues. Germline assignment: CDR1 MDHEN and CDR2 SYDVKM. Here the CDR3 DNA reads TGTGCCAGCAGTTGGGACAGGGGGAATTCACCCCTCCACTTT. Its translation: CASSWDRGNSPLHF.

V is TRBV28 and J is TRBJ1-5; D gene uncertain. The CDR3 has 14 residues. Germline CDR1 is MDHEN and CDR2 is SYDVKM. The V end was cut by 3 bases, the J end by 6 bases, with 12 bases between. The chain's CDR3 is CASSFEAFLQPQHF. The DNA of the CDR3 is TGTGCCAGCAGTTTTGAAGCGTTTCTTCAGCCCCAGCATTTT.

J is TRBJ1-1 and V is TRBV18; D gene ambiguous. The CDR3 sequence is 13 residues long. Germline V gene lookup returns CDR1 KGHSH and CDR2 LQKENI. V gave up 6 bases and J gave up 3 bases, with 11 bases separating them. The CDR3 sequence: CASSLNGDTEAFF. DNA of the CDR3: TGTGCCAGCTCCCTGAACGGTGACACTGAAGCTTTCTTT.

This chain uses TRBV9 with TRBJ1-2; 8 positions agree with TRBD1. The CDR3 has 15 residues. J was trimmed by 3 bases and V by 0 bases; bases with no gene match: 4. Germline values: CDR1 SGDLS, CDR2 YYNGEE. The CDR3 DNA is TGTGCCAGCAGCGTAGCTCCAGGGGGCGACTATGGCTACACCTTC. It specifies CASSVAPGGDYGYTF.

V and J are TRBV10-3 and TRBJ1-5; 9 bases agree with TRBD1. This CDR3 is 13 amino acids long. With V trimmed by 10 bases and J by 5 bases, 6 bases remained unmatched. Germline loops: CDR1 ENHRY, CDR2 SYGVKD. The CDR3 DNA reads TGTGCCACTCACGGGACAGGGCATCAGCCCCAGCATTTT. Translated, it gives CATHGTGHQPQHF.

J is TRBJ2-5 and V is TRBV7-2; 8 bases agree with TRBD2. Trimming removed 5 bases from V and 5 bases from J; junction bases left unmatched: 10. This CDR3 has 15 amino acids. Per the germline V gene, CDR1 is SGHTA and CDR2 is FQGNSA. CDR3 sequence reads: CASSLAGGGIETQYF. The CDR3 DNA follows: TGTGCCAGCAGCCTCGCGGGGGGAGGAATTGAGACCCAGTACTTC. Supplemented by reference TRBV7-2 and TRBJ2-5, the full variable domain reads GAGVSQSPSNKVTEKGKDVELRCDPISGHTALYWYRQSLGQGLEFLIYFQGNSAPDKSGLPSDRFSAERTGGSVSTLTIQRTQQEDSAVYLCASSLAGGGIETQYFGPGTRLLVL.

The J gene is TRBJ1-4, the V gene TRBV28; D gene ambiguous. Trimming stripped 2 bases from V and 8 bases from J, with 18 bases between. Germline V gene lookup returns CDR1 MDHEN and CDR2 SYDVKM. CDR3 length: 16 amino acids. DNA of the CDR3: TGTGCCAGCAGTTTACTACGTCCCGGGGTCGGGGAAAAACTGTTTTTT. Residues: CASSLLRPGVGEKLFF.

The chain is built from TRBV10-3 and TRBJ1-1; D unclear. Germline-derived CDR1 and CDR2 are ENHRY and SYGVKD. The V gene lost 1 base and the J gene lost 5 bases, with 14 bases spanning the gap. The CDR3 totals 15 residues. Here the CDR3 reads CAISEYSEGGTEAFF. Here the CDR3 DNA reads TGTGCCATCAGTGAGTACTCGGAGGGAGGTACTGAAGCTTTCTTT.

This chain joins TRBV6-5 and TRBJ1-2; no clear D. Germline lookup yields CDR1 MNHEY and CDR2 SVGAGI. Trimming removed 2 bases at V and 2 bases at J, with 9 bases between. The CDR3 runs to 14 residues. CDR3 sequence reads: CASSYGVSNYGYTF. The CDR3, as DNA: TGTGCCAGCAGTTACGGAGTCAGCAACTATGGCTACACCTTC.

A single count supports this clone. This rearrangement joins TRBV10-3 to TRBJ1-6; a weak D match, TRBD1 (6 bases). CDR3 size: 14 residues. With 5 bases removed from V and 10 bases from J, the gap between germline ends came to 15 bases. Germline assignment: CDR1 ENHRY and CDR2 SYGVKD. The chain's CDR3 is CAISSDQGYSPLHF. The DNA for the CDR3 is TGTGCCATCAGTTCCGATCAGGGGTACTCACCCCTCCACTTT.

The chain recombines TRBV18 with TRBJ2-3; D is ambiguous. This CDR3 has 11 amino acids. Trimming cost V 6 bases and J 2 bases, with 3 bases left between them. Germline lookup yields CDR1 KGHSH and CDR2 LQKENI. The CDR3 region is CASSDTDTQYF. The CDR3 DNA sequence: TGTGCCAGCTCGGACACAGATACGCAGTATTTT.

The chain is built from TRBV3-1 (or the pseudogene TRBV3-2) and TRBJ2-1, with 9 nucleotides matching TRBD1. The CDR3 is 18 residues long. V trimming: 3 bases; J trimming: 4 bases; junction bases outside the gene matches: 13. Germline-derived CDR1 and CDR2 are LGHDT and YNNKEL (reference sequence). The CDR3 DNA sequence: TGTGCCAGCAGCCACTTATCCGGGACAGGGTTTGGATACAATGAGCAGTTCTTC. This sequence encodes CASSHLSGTGFGYNEQFF.

This clone was counted once. V usage is TRBV4-2 and J usage is TRBJ1-3, with TRBD1 as a possible D gene (5 bases). V dropped 3 bases and J dropped 0 bases, with 12 bases sitting between them. This CDR3 spans 16 amino acids. Germline values: CDR1 LGHNA, CDR2 YNFKEQ. The CDR3 is CASSQSGQASGNTIYF. DNA of the CDR3: TGTGCCAGCAGCCAGAGCGGACAAGCCTCTGGAAACACCATATATTTT.

This chain joins TRBV30 and TRBJ1-5, with D possibly TRBD1 on 5 matching bases. The CDR3 has 13 residues. Trimming pared 2 bases from V and 5 bases from J, leaving 10 bases between. Looked up from germline, CDR1 is GTSNPN and CDR2 is SVGIG (reference sequence). The CDR3 DNA follows: TGTGCCTGGAGTACCTGGGGGGATCAGCCCCAGCATTTT. It encodes CAWSTWGDQPQHF.

The rearrangement links TRBV7-3 to TRBJ1-4, with D possibly TRBD1 on 5 matching bases. Trimming removed 0 bases from V and 7 bases from J, with 12 bases in between. Germline values: CDR1 SGHTA, CDR2 FQGTGA. There are 15 residues in the CDR3. CDR3 nucleotides: TGTGCCAGCAGCTTAACGCCGGACAAAGGTGAAAAACTGTTTTTT. Its translation: CASSLTPDKGEKLFF.

The chain carries TRBV19 and TRBJ2-7; D perhaps matches TRBD2 (6 bases). The CDR3 is 13 amino acids. Between the trimmed V and J ends, which lost 3 bases and 6 bases, there was a span of 12 bases. From germline, CDR1 is LNHDA and CDR2 SQIVND (reference sequence). Written as DNA, the CDR3 is TGTGCCAGTAGTATTTTACGGGGAGGCGAGCAGTACTTC. Its translation is CASSILRGGEQYF.

The chain couples TRBV6-5 to TRBJ1-4; possibly TRBD1 for D (6 bases). V shed 0 bases and J shed 6 bases, with 11 bases lying between them. Germline loops: CDR1 MNHEY, CDR2 SVGAGI. This CDR3 region has 15 residues. CDR3: CASSYSGTPDEKLFF. CDR3 nucleotides: TGTGCCAGCAGTTACTCTGGGACACCGGATGAAAAACTGTTTTTT.